The following is a T cell receptor beta chain sequence with its context. What it recognizes is unknown. The data belong to a study of cytomegalovirus exposure and HLA in healthy donors. Researchers ran the PCR with 60 Vbeta and 13 Jbeta primers. Some clones are missing from TCRdb's copy, which holds only in-frame ones; the method was immunoSEQ multiplex PCR. The sample has 170,000 or so clones, over 60% seen once. The V and J ends lost 6 bases and 7 bases respectively, with 18 bases between them. Germline CDR1 reads SGHTA; CDR2 reads FQGNSA. CDR3 length: 14 amino acids. The study's findings and limits: Compared with the roughly 700-donor mean, an Asian-associated ancestry cluster reportedly had fewer N-insertions, according to a later analysis. In an earlier analysis, most TCR beta V segments were productive about 87% or about 30% of the time.

The receptor's source is a woman aged 40 to 49 in good health and CMV-seronegative. This chain uses TRBV7-2 with TRBJ1-2; no definite D call. Sequencing was done on a sample of PBMCs. The CDR3 region is CASRKRGLSSGYTF. Written as DNA, the CDR3 is TGTGCCAGCAGAAAACGGGGTTTAAGTTCTGGCTACACCTTC. The whole variable domain, remainder taken from reference TRBV7-2 and TRBJ1-2, is GAGVSQSPSNKVTEKGKDVELRCDPISGHTALYWYRQSLGQGLEFLIYFQGNSAPDKSGLPSDRFSAERTGGSVSTLTIQRTQQEDSAVYLCASRKRGLSSGYTFGSGTRLTVV.